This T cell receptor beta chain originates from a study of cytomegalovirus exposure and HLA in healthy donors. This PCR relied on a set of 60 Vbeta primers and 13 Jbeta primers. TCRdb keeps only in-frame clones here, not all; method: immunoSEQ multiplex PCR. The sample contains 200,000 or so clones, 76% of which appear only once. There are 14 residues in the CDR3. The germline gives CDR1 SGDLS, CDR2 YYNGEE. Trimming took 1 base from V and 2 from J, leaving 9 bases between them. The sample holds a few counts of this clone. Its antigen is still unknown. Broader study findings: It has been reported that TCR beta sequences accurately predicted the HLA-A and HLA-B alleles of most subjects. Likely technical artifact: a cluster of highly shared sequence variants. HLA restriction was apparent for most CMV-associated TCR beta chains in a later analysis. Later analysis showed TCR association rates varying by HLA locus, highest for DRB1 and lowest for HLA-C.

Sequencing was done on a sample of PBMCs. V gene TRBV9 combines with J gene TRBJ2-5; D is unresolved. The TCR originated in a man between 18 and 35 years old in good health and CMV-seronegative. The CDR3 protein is CASSVSSQQETQYF. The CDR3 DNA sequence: TGTGCCAGCAGCGTATCTTCACAGCAAGAGACCCAGTACTTC. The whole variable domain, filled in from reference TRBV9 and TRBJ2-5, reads DSGVTQTPKHLITATGQRVTLRCSPRSGDLSVYWYQQSLDQGLQFLIQYYNGEERAKGNILERFSAQQFPDLHSELNLSSLELGDSALYFCASSVSSQQETQYFGPGTRLLVL.